This TCR beta chain was captured by sequencing in a study of T cells in Graves' hyperthyroidism and ophthalmopathy. About the study: The initial diagnosis was the point when peripheral blood was collected, ahead of any treatment. General study findings and limits: Progression to ophthalmopathy was predicted a median of 6.5 months early.

RNA transcripts yielded amplified TCR beta CDR3 regions. A set of HTBI primers served as the primers for a first-round RT-PCR of the TCR CDR3. One entry per CDR3 protein, called by TCRdb with MiXCR from the multiplex PCR reads. The sample shows some 800,000 distinct CDR3 sequences, around 38% of them seen only once. V gave up 6 bases and J gave up 4 bases, with 19 bases separating them. CDR3 size: 15 residues. CDR1 SGHRS and CDR2 YFSETQ come from the germline V gene. A note on this clonotype: What it recognizes is unknown.

This receptor was taken from a man aged 18 to 29 with Graves' hyperthyroidism. The rearrangement uses TRBV5-1 and TRBJ1-2; unclear D gene. The source material was blood. The CDR3 loop reads CASTSTGGEGYGYTF. CDR3 bases: TGCGCCAGCACTTCGACCGGCGGGGAGGGCTATGGCTACACCTTC.